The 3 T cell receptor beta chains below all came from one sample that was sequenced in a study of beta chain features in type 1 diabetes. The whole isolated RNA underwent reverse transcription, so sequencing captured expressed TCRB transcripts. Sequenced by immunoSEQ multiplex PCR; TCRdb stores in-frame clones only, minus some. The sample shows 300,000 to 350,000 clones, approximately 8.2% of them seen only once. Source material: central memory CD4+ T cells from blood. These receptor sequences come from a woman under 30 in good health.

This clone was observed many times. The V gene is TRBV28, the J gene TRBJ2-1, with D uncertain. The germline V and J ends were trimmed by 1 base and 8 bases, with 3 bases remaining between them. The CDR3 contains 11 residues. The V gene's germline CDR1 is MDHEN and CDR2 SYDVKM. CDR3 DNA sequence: TGTGCCAGCAGTTTATCCTATGAGCAGTTCTTC. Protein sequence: CASSLSYEQFF. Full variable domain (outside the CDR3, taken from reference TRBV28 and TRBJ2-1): DVKVTQSSRYLVKRTGEKVFLECVQDMDHENMFWYRQDPGLGLRLIYFSYDVKMKEKGDIPEGYSVSREKKERFSLILESASTNQTSMYLCASSLSYEQFFGPGTRLTVL.

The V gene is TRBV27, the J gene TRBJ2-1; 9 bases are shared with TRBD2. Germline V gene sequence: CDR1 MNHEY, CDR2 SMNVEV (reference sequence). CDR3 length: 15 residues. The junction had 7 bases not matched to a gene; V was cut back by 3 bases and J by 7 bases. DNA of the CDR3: TGTGCCAGCAGTTTCGGGATGACTAGCGGTAATGAGCAGTTCTTC. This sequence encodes CASSFGMTSGNEQFF.

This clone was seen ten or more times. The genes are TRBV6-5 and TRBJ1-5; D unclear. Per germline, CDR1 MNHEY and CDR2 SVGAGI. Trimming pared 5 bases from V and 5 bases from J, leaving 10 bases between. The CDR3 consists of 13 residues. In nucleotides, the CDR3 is TGTGCCAGCAGTCGAGTACGGGATCAGCCCCAGCATTTT. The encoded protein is CASSRVRDQPQHF.